One sample yielded the 14 T cell receptor beta chains listed below, sequenced in a study of CD8 T cells in Susac syndrome. A quantity of about 0.5 to 1 ug RNA underwent reverse transcription using random hexamers. TCRdb itself ran the immunoSEQ multiplex PCR reads through MiXCR, one entry per CDR3 protein. The sample has 200,000 to 250,000 distinct CDR3 sequences, about 96% seen once. Specimen: CD4+ T cells from PBMCs. These receptor sequences come from a human donor with multiple sclerosis.

The genes are TRBV2 and TRBJ1-5; D perhaps matches TRBD1 (5 bases). This CDR3 comprises 14 residues. Germline V gene sequence: CDR1 SNHLY, CDR2 FYNNEI. Trimming removed 2 bases at V and 6 bases at J, with 11 bases between. The CDR3 protein is CASSEQGGAQPQHF. The CDR3 nucleotides are TGTGCCAGCAGTGAACAGGGTGGGGCTCAGCCCCAGCATTTT.

V usage is TRBV20-1 and J usage is TRBJ2-1; 11 bases fit TRBD2. Unmatched junction bases numbered 9, after V lost 5 bases and J lost 6 bases. This CDR3 is built from 15 residues. Germline assignment: CDR1 DFQATT and CDR2 SNEGSKA (reference sequence). The DNA of the CDR3 is TGCAGTGCTTCGAGACTAGCGGGGCTCAGCAATGAGCAGTTCTTC. Residues: CSASRLAGLSNEQFF.

The chain combines TRBV20-1 with TRBJ2-7, with D tentatively TRBD1 (6 bases). The V gene's germline CDR1 is DFQATT and CDR2 SNEGSKA (reference sequence). The CDR3 totals 12 residues. The V end was cut by 4 bases, the J end by 6 bases, with 13 bases between. CDR3 sequence reads: CSATRGLGEQYF. In nucleotides, the CDR3 is TGCAGTGCTACCAGGGGTTTGGGCGAGCAGTACTTC.

The CDR3 coding sequence is TGTGCCACCAGTGATTTGCGGGACTCTTTTGGTGAGCAGTTCTTC. Translating it yields CATSDLRDSFGEQFF. The chain recombines TRBV24-1 with TRBJ2-1; D is possibly TRBD2 (6 bases). Germline CDR1 reads KGHDR; CDR2 reads SFDVKD. There are 15 residues in the CDR3. V was cut by 0 bases and J by 9 bases, with 14 bases left in between.

The rearrangement joins TRBV7-2 to TRBJ2-5; D not certain. Germline V gene lookup returns CDR1 SGHTA and CDR2 FQGNSA. This CDR3 spans 13 amino acids. V dropped 6 bases and J dropped 7 bases, with 15 bases sitting between them. In DNA form, the CDR3 reads TGTGCCAGCAGGAAGGACGGTTGGGGGACCCAGTACTTC. Translating gives CASRKDGWGTQYF. Full variable domain (outside the CDR3, taken from reference TRBV7-2 and TRBJ2-5): GAGVSQSPSNKVTEKGKDVELRCDPISGHTALYWYRQSLGQGLEFLIYFQGNSAPDKSGLPSDRFSAERTGGSVSTLTIQRTQQEDSAVYLCASRKDGWGTQYFGPGTRLLVL.

The V and J genes are TRBV7-9 and TRBJ2-3; D tentatively fits TRBD1 or TRBD2 (6 bases each). V dropped 4 bases and J dropped 3 bases, with 14 bases sitting between them. The CDR3 covers 15 residues. Germline assignment: CDR1 SEHNR and CDR2 FQNEAQ (reference sequence). CDR3 amino acids: CASSWGAGKTDTQYF. The CDR3 nucleotides read TGTGCCAGCAGCTGGGGGGCAGGGAAGACAGATACGCAGTATTTT.

V is TRBV2 and J is TRBJ1-4; D is unclear. The CDR3 is 11 residues long. Deletions cut 4 bases from V and 10 bases from J, with 7 bases between. Germline values: CDR1 SNHLY, CDR2 FYNNEI. DNA for the CDR3: TGTGCCAGCAGTGCCGGGGTAAAACTGTTTTTT. The encoded protein is CASSAGVKLFF. Complete variable domain (other parts from reference TRBV2 and TRBJ1-4): EPEVTQTPSHQVTQMGQEVILRCVPISNHLYFYWYRQILGQKVEFLVSFYNNEISEKSEIFDDQFSVERPDGSNFTLKIRSTKLEDSAMYFCASSAGVKLFFGSGTQLSVL.

This chain uses TRBV3-1 with TRBJ2-7; D is undetermined. Germline V gene lookup returns CDR1 LGHDT and CDR2 YNNKEL (reference sequence). Deletions cut 4 bases from V and 3 bases from J, with 7 bases between. The CDR3 is made up of 12 amino acids. The CDR3 reads CASSPGGYEQYF. CDR3 in DNA: TGTGCCAGCAGCCCTGGTGGCTACGAGCAGTACTTC.

The rearrangement joins TRBV29-1 to TRBJ1-2; D gene uncertain. The V gene lost 4 bases and the J gene lost 2 bases, with 14 bases spanning the gap. The CDR3 has 14 amino acids. CDR1 is SQVTM, CDR2 ANQGSEA, per germline. This CDR3 is CSVAAGRMNYGYTF. The DNA for the CDR3 is TGCAGCGTTGCGGCAGGAAGGATGAACTATGGCTACACCTTC.

J is TRBJ2-7 and V is TRBV18, with D perhaps being TRBD1 or TRBD2 (5 bases each). The germline V gene encodes CDR1 KGHSH and CDR2 LQKENI. There are 15 residues in the CDR3. Trimming pared 3 bases from V and 3 bases from J, leaving 15 bases between. CDR3 residues: CASSPYDRGDYEQYF. CDR3 coding DNA: TGTGCCAGCTCACCGTATGACAGAGGGGACTACGAGCAGTACTTC.

The rearrangement links TRBV27 to TRBJ2-3, with a weak D call TRBD2 (6 bases). Germline V gene data show CDR1 as MNHEY and CDR2 as SMNVEV (reference sequence). This CDR3 contains 14 residues. The V and J ends lost 6 bases and 2 bases respectively, with 12 bases between them. The CDR3 bases are TGTGCCAGCAGGGGGACTCTCTTCACAGATACGCAGTATTTT. As protein: CASRGTLFTDTQYF.

The chain carries TRBV29-1 and TRBJ2-1; 12 positions agree with TRBD2. With 6 bases clipped from V and 4 bases from J, the junction kept 1 base outside the gene matches. This CDR3 has 13 amino acids. CDR1 and CDR2 from the germline V gene are SQVTM and ANQGSEA. Here the CDR3 reads CSVLAGGYNEQFF. The DNA of the CDR3 is TGCAGCGTCCTAGCGGGGGGGTACAATGAGCAGTTCTTC.

The chain couples TRBV29-1 to TRBJ1-1; no clear D. This CDR3 has 10 residues. Germline CDR1 reads SQVTM; CDR2 reads ANQGSEA. V dropped 4 bases and J dropped 4 bases, with 4 bases sitting between them. CDR3 DNA: TGCAGCGTTGGAGCCACTGAAGCTTTCTTT. This codes for CSVGATEAFF.

Comments on this clonotype: One end of the junction fails to match germline, which may point to a read error. This chain links TRBV20-1 with TRBJ2-7; D is ambiguous. Germline values: CDR1 DFQATT, CDR2 SNEGSKA (reference sequence). The CDR3 covers 12 residues. The DNA of the CDR3 is TGCAGTGCTGGAGACAACGTTTACGAGCAGTACTTC. Translating gives CSAGDNVYEQYF.